Shown below are 22 T cell receptor beta chains from a single sample sequenced in a study of shared clonotypes between healthy human individuals. TCRdb's table, derived via immunoSEQ multiplex PCR, lists solely in-frame clones and lacks some. This table holds about 520,000 clones, around 73% found once. Material: PBMCs. These receptor sequences come from a woman aged 40 to 50 in good health. Some clones in this sample may be carry-over from other donors' samples.

This clone came up once. This chain joins TRBV7-3 and TRBJ2-5, with D maybe TRBD2 (6 bases). The CDR3 is made up of 14 amino acids. CDR1 SGHTA and CDR2 FQGTGA come from the germline V gene. Trimming took off 2 bases at V and 1 base at J, with 8 bases between the two ends. The CDR3 DNA sequence: TGTGCCAGCAGCTTAGGAGGGGTCCAAGAGACCCAGTACTTC. It specifies CASSLGGVQETQYF.

The V call is TRBV30, the J call TRBJ1-2; D unclear. V lost 3 bases to trimming and J lost 4 bases, with 12 bases between them. CDR1 and CDR2 from the germline V gene are GTSNPN and SVGIG (reference sequence). CDR3 length: 13 residues. The CDR3 nucleotides read TGTGCCTGGAGGAGTGGGAACTCCTATGGCTACACCTTC. The encoded protein is CAWRSGNSYGYTF. The full variable domain, rest sourced from reference TRBV30 and TRBJ1-2, is SQTIHQWPATLVQPVGSPLSLECTVEGTSNPNLYWYRQAAGRGLQLLFYSVGIGQISSEVPQNLSASRPQDRQFILSSKKLLLSDSGFYLCAWRSGNSYGYTFGSGTRLTVV.

The chain has TRBV19 and TRBJ2-7; D is perhaps TRBD2 (5 bases). With 1 base removed from V and 7 bases from J, the gap between germline ends came to 11 bases. The CDR3 runs to 13 residues. Germline V gives CDR1 LNHDA, CDR2 SQIVND (reference sequence). The CDR3 nucleotides are TGTGCCAGTAGTATAGTGGGAGCGCGGGAGCAGTACTTC. Amino acids: CASSIVGAREQYF.

The chain uses TRBV27 and TRBJ1-5; 9 bases map to TRBD1. This CDR3 has 13 residues. J gave up 6 bases and V 6 bases, and 3 bases lay outside the gene matches. CDR1 and CDR2 from the germline V gene are MNHEY and SMNVEV (reference sequence). The CDR3 DNA reads TGTGCCAGCAGAAGGACAGGGGTTCAGCCCCAGCATTTT. Its protein is CASRRTGVQPQHF.

This chain connects TRBV9 to TRBJ2-1; TRBD1 agrees at 10 bases. The ends lost 4 bases at V and 7 bases at J; junction bases unmatched: 5. This CDR3 is built from 14 residues. Germline CDR1 SGDLS, CDR2 YYNGEE. CDR3: CASSPGQGSNEQFF. CDR3 in DNA: TGTGCCAGCAGCCCGGGACAGGGGTCGAATGAGCAGTTCTTC. Supplemented by reference TRBV9 and TRBJ2-1, the full variable domain reads DSGVTQTPKHLITATGQRVTLRCSPRSGDLSVYWYQQSLDQGLQFLIQYYNGEERAKGNILERFSAQQFPDLHSELNLSSLELGDSALYFCASSPGQGSNEQFFGPGTRLTVL.

This rearrangement joins TRBV2 to TRBJ2-5; D is unclear. The end of the DNA aligns better with TRBJ2-7, so the J call may be wrong. The CDR3 contains 12 residues. Per germline, CDR1 SNHLY and CDR2 FYNNEI. The CDR3 region is CASSDLSYEQYF. Here the CDR3 DNA reads TGTGCCAGCAGTGACCTATCCTACGAGCAGTACTTC.

The chain recombines TRBV4-3 with TRBJ1-2, with D uncertain. The CDR3 is made up of 13 amino acids. V lost 1 base, J lost 7 bases, and 10 bases lay in between. Germline-derived CDR1 and CDR2 are LGHNA and YSLEER. The chain's CDR3 is CASSQVYAIGYTF. The CDR3 DNA reads TGCGCCAGCAGCCAAGTCTACGCAATTGGCTACACCTTC.

This chain joins TRBV6-5 and TRBJ1-6; 8 bases agree with TRBD1. The CDR3 is 15 amino acids. V lost 5 bases and J lost 10; bases outside the gene matches: 10. The V gene's germline CDR1 is MNHEY and CDR2 SVGAGI. CDR3 region: CASSRSGTGISPLHF. The CDR3 DNA reads TGTGCCAGCAGTCGGTCCGGGACAGGCATCTCACCCCTCCACTTT.

This clone was seen only once. The rearrangement uses TRBV27 and TRBJ2-6; D is perhaps TRBD1 (6 bases). V lost 4 bases and J 0 bases, leaving 7 bases between the germline ends. Germline CDR1 and CDR2: MNHEY and SMNVEV (reference sequence). The CDR3 spans 15 residues. CDR3 sequence: CASSSRGSGANVLTF. DNA for the CDR3: TGTGCCAGCAGTTCCAGGGGCTCTGGGGCCAACGTCCTGACTTTC.

V usage is TRBV15 and J usage is TRBJ2-2; 9 nucleotides agree with TRBD2. J lost 4 bases, V lost 8 bases, and 5 bases had no gene match. Looked up from germline, CDR1 is LNHNV and CDR2 is YYDKDF (reference sequence). This CDR3 is built from 14 residues. This CDR3 reads CATGGTSFTGELFF. The CDR3 DNA reads as TGTGCCACCGGCGGGACTAGCTTCACCGGGGAGCTGTTTTTT.

This clone was recorded only once. This chain joins TRBV9 and TRBJ2-1, with 14 bases matching TRBD2. The CDR3 has 17 amino acids. V lost 3 bases to trimming and J lost 7 bases; unmatched junction nucleotides: 9. Germline V gene sequence: CDR1 SGDLS, CDR2 YYNGEE. The CDR3 reads CASSARLAGGPRNEQFF. Written as DNA, the CDR3 is TGTGCCAGCAGCGCCCGACTAGCGGGAGGGCCCAGGAATGAGCAGTTCTTC.

The V and J genes are TRBV7-3 and TRBJ2-2; D is undetermined. This CDR3 is 14 amino acids long. V was pared by 5 bases and J by 4 bases, with 11 bases between. Germline V CDR1 and CDR2: SGHTA, FQGTGA. The CDR3 coding sequence is TGTGCCAGCAGCGTCCAGACACGCACCGGGGAGCTGTTTTTT. Protein sequence: CASSVQTRTGELFF.

This clone has a handful of counts. This sequence is one base from a far larger clone and is likely a read error. The chain couples TRBV30 to TRBJ1-1; the D gene is possibly TRBD1 (5 bases). The CDR3 extends over 13 amino acids. CDR1 is GTSNPN, CDR2 SVGIG, per germline (reference sequence). CDR3 amino acids: CVWDWNMNTEAFF. In DNA, the CDR3 is TGTGTCTGGGACTGGAACATGAACACTGAAGCTTTCTTT.

This chain uses TRBV7-3 with TRBJ1-1, with TRBD1 as a possible D gene (5 bases). The CDR3 has 11 residues. Germline V lookup: CDR1 SGHTA, CDR2 FQGTGA. The V gene lost 5 bases and the J gene lost 10 bases, with 11 bases spanning the gap. CDR3 in DNA: TGTGCCAGCAGCACCGGCGGGGCAGCTTTCTTT. This gives the protein CASSTGGAAFF.

This sequence joins TRBV28 and TRBJ2-7; weak D call: TRBD1 (5 bases). The CDR3 length is 16 residues. From germline, CDR1 is MDHEN and CDR2 SYDVKM. Trimming took 3 bases from V and 1 from J, leaving 16 bases between them. This CDR3 reads CASSLWGQGRSYEQYF. CDR3 nucleotide sequence: TGTGCCAGCAGTTTGTGGGGCCAGGGCCGTTCCTACGAGCAGTACTTC.

The J gene is TRBJ2-2, the V gene TRBV7-2; the match to TRBD2 covers 10 bases. There are 15 residues in the CDR3. After removal of 5 bases from V and 3 bases from J, the junction contained 3 bases not matched to a gene. Germline CDR1 reads SGHTA; CDR2 reads FQGNSA. The CDR3: CASSRLAGHTGELFF. In DNA, the CDR3 is TGTGCCAGCAGCCGACTAGCGGGCCACACCGGGGAGCTGTTTTTT.

The V and J genes are TRBV5-4 and TRBJ2-3; 14 bases fit TRBD2. Unmatched junction bases numbered 7, after V lost 4 bases and J lost 3 bases. Germline V lookup: CDR1 SGHNT, CDR2 YYREEE (reference sequence). This CDR3 spans 17 amino acids. In DNA form, the CDR3 reads TGTGCCAGCAGCGGGACTAGCGGGAGCGCCAGAACAGATACGCAGTATTTT. Amino acids: CASSGTSGSARTDTQYF.

V gene TRBV25-1 combines with J gene TRBJ2-1, with TRBD1 identical over 7 bases. Germline V gene sequence: CDR1 MGHDK, CDR2 SYGVNS. The J segment lost 1 base and the V segment lost 5 bases, leaving 8 bases of the junction unmatched. CDR3 size: 16 residues. CDR3 bases: TGTGCCAGCAGTAACACAGGGGTGGGGTCCTACAATGAGCAGTTCTTC. It encodes CASSNTGVGSYNEQFF. The whole variable domain, filled in from reference TRBV25-1 and TRBJ2-1, reads EADIYQTPRYLVIGTGKKITLECSQTMGHDKMYWYQQDPGMELHLIHYSYGVNSTEKGDLSSESTVSRIRTEHFPLTLESARPSHTSQYLCASSNTGVGSYNEQFFGPGTRLTVL.

This clone was observed a few times. The V call is TRBV6-4, the J call TRBJ1-5; D is unclear. CDR1 and CDR2 from the germline V gene are MRHNA and SNTAGT. There are 13 residues in the CDR3. V gave up 5 bases and J gave up 7 bases, with 12 bases separating them. The CDR3, as DNA: TGTGCCAGCAGTTTGGAAGGAGGCCAGCCCCAGCATTTT. Amino acid sequence: CASSLEGGQPQHF.

This clone was picked up a small number of times. The V gene is TRBV2, the J gene TRBJ1-2; 7 positions agree with TRBD1. Trimming took 8 bases from V and 6 from J; bases not matched to a gene: 6. CDR3 size: 12 residues. CDR1 SNHLY and CDR2 FYNNEI come from the germline V gene. The CDR3 protein is CASQGQVDGYTF. CDR3 sequence (DNA): TGTGCCAGCCAAGGACAGGTGGATGGCTACACCTTC.

The chain links TRBV28 to TRBJ2-2; no clear D gene. The CDR3 totals 13 residues. The ends were cut back, 5 bases at V and 5 bases at J, with 9 bases in the middle. Germline loops: CDR1 MDHEN, CDR2 SYDVKM. The CDR3 bases are TGTGCCAGCAGTATTCCCGGGACCGGGGAGCTGTTTTTT. It is translated as CASSIPGTGELFF.

This clone appeared a few times. The chain is built from TRBV15 and TRBJ2-1, with 8 bases aligning to TRBD2. The CDR3 is 16 residues long. Germline CDR1 is LNHNV and CDR2 is YYDKDF (reference sequence). V was clipped by 5 bases and J by 0 bases; unmatched bases: 6. CDR3 in amino acids: CATSEGSGSSYNEQFF. The CDR3 nucleotides are TGTGCCACCAGCGAGGGGAGCGGGAGCTCCTACAATGAGCAGTTCTTC. Supplemented by reference TRBV15 and TRBJ2-1, the full variable domain reads DAMVIQNPRYQVTQFGKPVTLSCSQTLNHNVMYWYQQKSSQAPKLLFHYYDKDFNNEADTPDNFQSRRPNTSFCFLDIRSPGLGDTAMYLCATSEGSGSSYNEQFFGPGTRLTVL.